The entry that follows covers one T cell receptor (beta chain) sequence. As originally analysed: Cell counts per sample came from amplifying reference gene primers. Assay: immunoSEQ multiplex PCR; the TCRdb copy retains only in-frame clones and omits some. That table supplies the V and J calls and clone size; D and trimming were determined from the DNA. The sample records roughly 41,000 clones, approximately 81% being singletons. These data come from a study of blood T cell repertoires in COVID-19. Study information: Researchers got acute and convalescent COVID-19 samples from the United States, Italy and Spain. PBMCs, B-cell-depleted T cells, or T cells provided the cDNA or gDNA that made up the material.

One Seattle source followed patients from active infection through their disease course. This receptor was taken from a man aged 55 to 69 with COVID-19, enrolled during active disease. Sequences were obtained from peripheral blood.

This chain's CDR3 is CASSETFAGELFF. CDR3 sequence (DNA): TGTGCCAGCAGTGAAACATTTGCCGGGGAGCTGTTTTTT. The chain is built from TRBV25-1 and TRBJ2-2; no definite D call. Germline lookup yields CDR1 MGHDK and CDR2 SYGVNS. Trimming left V 2 bases short and J 6 bases short, with 7 bases between. The CDR3 extends over 13 amino acids.